This TCR beta chain derives from a study of CD8 T cells in Susac syndrome. From blood CD8+ and CD4+ T cells, TCR beta sequences were generated. Negative isolation was used for CD8+ and CD4+ T cells and FACS enrichment for TEMRA cells. Reverse transcription used roughly 0.45 to 1 ug RNA and random hexamers. Amplification of TCR beta CDR3 across 54 Vbeta and 13 Jbeta was performed with immunoSEQ multiplex PCR. A single record per CDR3 protein comes from TCRdb applying MiXCR to the immunoSEQ multiplex PCR reads. Here the sample spans more than 200,000 distinct CDR3 sequences, around 93% being singletons. The sequence was collected from a human donor with multiple sclerosis. The material sequenced was CD4+ T cells from PBMCs.

The CDR3 bases are TGTGCCTGGACCCGAAGTGGGGTGAATGAAAAACTGTTTTTT. This sequence encodes CAWTRSGVNEKLFF. The rearrangement uses TRBV30 and TRBJ1-4; D is ambiguous. The V end lost 4 bases, the J end lost 5 bases, and 14 bases lay between the germline ends. There are 14 residues in the CDR3. Germline V gene lookup returns CDR1 GTSNPN and CDR2 SVGIG (reference sequence). Variable domain in full (rest from reference TRBV30 and TRBJ1-4): SQTIHQWPATLVQPVGSPLSLECTVEGTSNPNLYWYRQAAGRGLQLLFYSVGIGQISSEVPQNLSASRPQDRQFILSSKKLLLSDSGFYLCAWTRSGVNEKLFFGSGTQLSVL.